These 18 T cell receptor beta chains originate from one sample sequenced in a study of T cell responses to AZD1222 COVID-19 vaccine. This table comes from immunoSEQ multiplex PCR, and its TCRdb copy is limited to in-frame clones, with some not included. The sample has 80,000 to 90,000 clones; over 85% are singletons. The material was peripheral blood, obtained on day 0 of AZD1222 vaccination. These receptors all stem from an adult in good health.

V usage is TRBV30 and J usage is TRBJ2-7; 12 positions match TRBD2. The CDR3 is 16 residues long. Germline V gene lookup returns CDR1 GTSNPN and CDR2 SVGIG (reference sequence). The trim removed 2 bases at V and 1 base at J, leaving 6 bases unmatched. The CDR3 region has the DNA TGTGCCTGGAGTCCCCTGACTAGCGGGGGATCCTACGAGCAGTACTTC. It specifies CAWSPLTSGGSYEQYF.

CDR3 in DNA: TGCGCCAGCAGCCAAAGGTATGACAGCGGGAGCAGCAATGAGCAGTTCTTC. It is translated as CASSQRYDSGSSNEQFF. The rearrangement links TRBV4-1 to TRBJ2-1; the match to TRBD2 covers 8 bases. CDR1 is MGHRA, CDR2 YSYEKL, per germline. V was pared by 2 bases and J by 6 bases, with 12 bases of the junction left unmatched. CDR3 length equals 17 residues.

The V call is TRBV2, the J call TRBJ2-7; 7 bases map to TRBD1. The germline V gene has CDR1 SNHLY and CDR2 FYNNEI. The CDR3 totals 16 residues. Unmatched junction bases numbered 14, after V lost 6 bases and J lost 3 bases. The CDR3 sequence: CASRDPGRQGSYEQYF. CDR3 in DNA: TGTGCCAGCAGGGACCCAGGCAGACAGGGCAGCTACGAGCAGTACTTC. Based on the CDR3 plus reference TRBV2 and TRBJ2-7, the full variable domain is EPEVTQTPSHQVTQMGQEVILRCVPISNHLYFYWYRQILGQKVEFLVSFYNNEISEKSEIFDDQFSVERPDGSNFTLKIRSTKLEDSAMYFCASRDPGRQGSYEQYFGPGTRLTVT.

The chain has TRBV5-6 and TRBJ2-3, with TRBD2 identical over 8 bases. Trimming cost V 2 bases and J 5 bases; bases outside gene matches: 7. Germline loops: CDR1 SGHDT, CDR2 YYEEEE. CDR3 length equals 15 residues. CDR3 nucleotide sequence: TGTGCCAGCAGCTTAAACGGGAGGGCTGTAGATACGCAGTATTTT. This gives the protein CASSLNGRAVDTQYF.

The V call is TRBV3-1 (or the pseudogene TRBV3-2), the J call TRBJ1-1, with a tentative D call TRBD1 (5 bases). Per the germline V gene, CDR1 is LGHDT and CDR2 is YNNKEL (reference sequence). The germline V and J ends were trimmed by 4 bases and 7 bases, with 13 bases remaining between them. The CDR3 is 13 amino acids. DNA of the CDR3: TGTGCCAGCAGCCTTAGGACACGGGATGAAGCTTTCTTT. It is translated as CASSLRTRDEAFF.

This clone was seen a handful of times. The junction departs from germline at one end; a sequencing error may be responsible. V is TRBV3-1 (or the pseudogene TRBV3-2) and J is TRBJ2-7; no clear D gene. Germline CDR1 LGHDT, CDR2 YNNKEL (reference sequence). This CDR3 has 12 amino acids. The CDR3, as DNA: TGTGCCAGCAGCCAAATGAGTGGGCAGGAGCACTTC. Its protein product is CASSQMSGQEHF.

The chain links TRBV7-2 to TRBJ2-6; the D is unclear. The ends were cut back, 1 base at V and 2 bases at J, with 9 bases in the middle. CDR1 and CDR2 (germline): SGHTA, FQGNSA. The CDR3 consists of 16 residues. CDR3 in amino acids: CASSLVPRTGANVLTF. The DNA for the CDR3 is TGTGCCAGCAGCTTAGTGCCCCGAACTGGGGCCAACGTCCTGACTTTC.

The chain uses TRBV3-1 (or the pseudogene TRBV3-2) and TRBJ1-1, with D unresolved. The CDR3 contains 13 residues. In germline, CDR1 is LGHDT, CDR2 YNNKEL (reference sequence). With 4 bases removed from V and 1 base from J, the gap between germline ends came to 7 bases. The CDR3 bases are TGTGCCAGCAGCCCAACTACGAACACTGAAGCTTTCTTT. Protein product: CASSPTTNTEAFF.

The chain joins TRBV3-1 (or the pseudogene TRBV3-2) to TRBJ1-4; TRBD1 matches 7 bases. Germline values: CDR1 LGHDT, CDR2 YNNKEL (reference sequence). The CDR3 covers 15 residues. V shed 4 bases and J 5 bases; nucleotides not matched to a gene: 7. The CDR3 nucleotides are TGTGCCAGCAGCCCCTGGACAGGTTCGAATGAAAAACTGTTTTTT. Amino acids: CASSPWTGSNEKLFF.

This clone was counted between two and nine times. The chain couples TRBV11-3 to TRBJ2-5, with TRBD2 matching over 9 bases. The trim removed 3 bases at V and 5 bases at J, leaving 13 bases unmatched. From germline, CDR1 is SGHNT and CDR2 YENEEA. The CDR3 is made up of 17 amino acids. The CDR3 bases are TGTGCCAGCAGCTTCTCGACGATTAATACTAGCGGGGAGACCCAGTACTTC. Translating it yields CASSFSTINTSGETQYF.

This chain connects TRBV20-1 to TRBJ1-5; D is uncertain. The CDR3 has 12 amino acids. Trimming removed 3 bases at V and 9 bases at J, with 12 bases between. Per the germline V gene, CDR1 is DFQATT and CDR2 is SNEGSKA (reference sequence). The CDR3 region is CSASAERGPQHF. Here the CDR3 DNA reads TGCAGTGCTAGTGCCGAACGGGGGCCCCAGCATTTT.

This sequence joins TRBV30 and TRBJ1-3; D is ambiguous. With 2 bases removed from V and 5 bases from J, the gap between germline ends came to 7 bases. The CDR3 spans 12 residues. CDR1 is GTSNPN, CDR2 SVGIG, per germline (reference sequence). The CDR3 DNA reads TGTGCCTGGAGTCTACAGCGAAACACCATATATTTT. Translating it yields CAWSLQRNTIYF.

The J gene is TRBJ2-1, the V gene TRBV19; 13 nucleotides align to TRBD2. The CDR3 is 16 amino acids. The germline V gene encodes CDR1 LNHDA and CDR2 SQIVND (reference sequence). Trimming cost V 6 bases and J 3 bases; bases outside gene matches: 5. The CDR3 reads CASRGLAGANYNEQFF. The CDR3 nucleotides read TGTGCCAGTAGAGGACTAGCGGGAGCAAACTACAATGAGCAGTTCTTC.

CDR3 DNA sequence: TGCAGCGTTGTATATTTGGATGCAGGGACTAGCGGGCACAATGAGCAGTTCTTC. Encoded protein: CSVVYLDAGTSGHNEQFF. V and J are TRBV29-1 and TRBJ2-1; TRBD2 aligns across 12 bases. This CDR3 is built from 18 residues. Germline assignment: CDR1 SQVTM and CDR2 ANQGSEA. After removal of 4 bases from V and 5 bases from J, the junction contained 15 bases not matched to a gene.

The chain joins TRBV30 to TRBJ1-5; D gene uncertain. CDR1 GTSNPN and CDR2 SVGIG come from the germline V gene (reference sequence). The CDR3 covers 14 residues. Trimming shortened V by 1 base and J by 0 bases, and 7 bases separated the two germline ends. CDR3 in DNA: TGTGCCTGGAGTGGGCGGATTAGCAATCAGCCCCAGCATTTT. Translating gives CAWSGRISNQPQHF.

In DNA, the CDR3 is TGCGCCAGCAGCTTGGCTAGCGGGGCTAGCACAGATACGCAGTATTTT. It translates to CASSLASGASTDTQYF. The V gene is TRBV5-1, the J gene TRBJ2-3; 9 nucleotides agree with TRBD2. Germline values: CDR1 SGHRS, CDR2 YFSETQ. The CDR3 totals 16 residues. V lost 0 bases, J lost 0 bases, and 2 bases stayed unmatched.

The chain carries TRBV6-5 and TRBJ2-2; D is unresolved. The CDR3 has 14 amino acids. Trimming cost V 1 base and J 4 bases, with 7 bases left between them. Germline assignment: CDR1 MNHEY and CDR2 SVGAGI. The CDR3 nucleotides are TGTGCCAGCAGTTACTGGGTCAGCACCGGGGAGCTGTTTTTT. It yields the protein CASSYWVSTGELFF.

This sequence joins TRBV11-2 and TRBJ2-1, with 10 nucleotides matching TRBD1. CDR3 length equals 13 residues. The V gene end was trimmed by 5 bases and the J gene end by 7 bases; junction bases not matched to a gene: 2. CDR1 is SGHAT and CDR2 is FQNNGV in the germline V gene. In nucleotides, the CDR3 is TGTGCCAGCAGCCCGGACAGGGGGAATGAGCAGTTCTTC. This codes for CASSPDRGNEQFF.